This entry features one T cell receptor (beta chain) sequence. Produced via immunoSEQ multiplex PCR; TCRdb's table is partial and in-frame only. The repertoire includes about 250,000 clones, around 91% of them detected once, and approximately 2.5% sits in the top ten. The CDR3 has 15 residues. Germline CDR1 reads MGHDK; CDR2 reads SYGVNS. V lost 4 bases and J 1 base, leaving 13 bases between the germline ends. This sample is part of a study of blood T cell repertoires in COVID-19. Study overall: PBMCs, B-cell-depleted T cells, or T cells provided the cDNA or gDNA that made up the material.

Sequences were obtained from PBMCs or T cells enriched from blood (not recorded which). The clonotype originates from a woman between 18 and 29 years old who had recovered from COVID-19. The genes are TRBV25-1 and TRBJ1-1; D is undetermined. In DNA form, the CDR3 reads TGTGCCAGCAGTGGTTTGGGAGTGGGGAACACTGAAGCTTTCTTT. Translated, it gives CASSGLGVGNTEAFF.